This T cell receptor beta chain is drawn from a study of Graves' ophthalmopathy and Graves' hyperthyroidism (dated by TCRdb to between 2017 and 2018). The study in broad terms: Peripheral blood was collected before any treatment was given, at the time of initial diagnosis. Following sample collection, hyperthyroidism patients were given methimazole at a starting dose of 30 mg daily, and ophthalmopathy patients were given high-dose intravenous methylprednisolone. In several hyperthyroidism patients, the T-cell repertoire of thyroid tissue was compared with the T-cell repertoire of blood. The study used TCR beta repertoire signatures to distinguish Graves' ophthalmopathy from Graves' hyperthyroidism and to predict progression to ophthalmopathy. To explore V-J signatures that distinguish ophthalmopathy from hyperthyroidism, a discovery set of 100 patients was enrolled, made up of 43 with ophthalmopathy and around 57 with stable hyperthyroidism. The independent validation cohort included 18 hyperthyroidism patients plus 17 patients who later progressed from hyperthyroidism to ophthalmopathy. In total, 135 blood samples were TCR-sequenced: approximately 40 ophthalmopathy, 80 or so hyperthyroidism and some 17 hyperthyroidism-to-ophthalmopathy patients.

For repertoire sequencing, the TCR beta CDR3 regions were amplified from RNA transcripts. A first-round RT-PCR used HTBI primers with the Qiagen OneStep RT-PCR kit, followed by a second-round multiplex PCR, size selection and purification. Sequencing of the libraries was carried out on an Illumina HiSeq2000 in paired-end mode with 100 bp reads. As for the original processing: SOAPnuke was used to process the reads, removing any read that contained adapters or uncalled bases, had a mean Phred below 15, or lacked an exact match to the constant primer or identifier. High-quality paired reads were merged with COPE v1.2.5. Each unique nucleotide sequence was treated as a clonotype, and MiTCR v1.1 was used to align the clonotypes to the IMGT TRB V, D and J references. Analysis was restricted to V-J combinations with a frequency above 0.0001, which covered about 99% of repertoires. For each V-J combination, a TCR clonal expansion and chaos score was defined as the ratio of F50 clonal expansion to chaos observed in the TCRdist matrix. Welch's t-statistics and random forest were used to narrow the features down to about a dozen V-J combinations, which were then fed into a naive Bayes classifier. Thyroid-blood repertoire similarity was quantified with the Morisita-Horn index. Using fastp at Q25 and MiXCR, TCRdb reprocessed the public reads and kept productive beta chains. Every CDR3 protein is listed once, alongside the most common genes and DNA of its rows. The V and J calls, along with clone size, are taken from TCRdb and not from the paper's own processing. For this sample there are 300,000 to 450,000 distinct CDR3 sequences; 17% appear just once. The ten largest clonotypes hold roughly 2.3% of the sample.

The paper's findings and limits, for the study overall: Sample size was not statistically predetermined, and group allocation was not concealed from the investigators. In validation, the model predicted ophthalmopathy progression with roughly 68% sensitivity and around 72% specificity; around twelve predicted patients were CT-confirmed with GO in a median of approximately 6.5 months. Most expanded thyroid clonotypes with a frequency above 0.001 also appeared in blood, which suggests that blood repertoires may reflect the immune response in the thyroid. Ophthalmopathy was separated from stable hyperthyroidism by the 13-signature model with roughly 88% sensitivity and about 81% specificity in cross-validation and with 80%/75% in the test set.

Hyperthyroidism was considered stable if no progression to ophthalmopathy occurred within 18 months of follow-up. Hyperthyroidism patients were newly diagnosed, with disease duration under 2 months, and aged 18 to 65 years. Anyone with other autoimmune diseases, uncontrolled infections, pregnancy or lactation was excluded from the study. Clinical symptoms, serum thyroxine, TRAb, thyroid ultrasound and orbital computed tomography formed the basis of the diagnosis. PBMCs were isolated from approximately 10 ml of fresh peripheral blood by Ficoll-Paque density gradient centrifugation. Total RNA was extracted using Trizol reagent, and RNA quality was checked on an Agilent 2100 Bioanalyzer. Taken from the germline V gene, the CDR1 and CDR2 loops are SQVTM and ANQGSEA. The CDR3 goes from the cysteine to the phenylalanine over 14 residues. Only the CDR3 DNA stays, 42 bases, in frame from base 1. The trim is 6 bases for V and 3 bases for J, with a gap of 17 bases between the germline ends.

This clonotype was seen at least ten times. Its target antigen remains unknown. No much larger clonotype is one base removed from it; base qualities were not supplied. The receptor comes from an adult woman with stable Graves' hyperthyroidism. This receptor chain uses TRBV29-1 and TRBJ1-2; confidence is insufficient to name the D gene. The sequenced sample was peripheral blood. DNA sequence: TGCAGCGTAGAACACCCCATAAGCGACTATGGCTACACCTTC. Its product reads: CSVEHPISDYGYTF. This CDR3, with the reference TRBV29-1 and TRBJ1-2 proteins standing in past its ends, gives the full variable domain SAVISQKPSRDICQRGTSLTIQCQVDSQVTMMFWYRQQPGQSLTLIATANQGSEATYESGFVIDKFPISRPNLTFSTLTVSNMSPEDSSIYLCSVEHPISDYGYTFGSGTRLTVV.